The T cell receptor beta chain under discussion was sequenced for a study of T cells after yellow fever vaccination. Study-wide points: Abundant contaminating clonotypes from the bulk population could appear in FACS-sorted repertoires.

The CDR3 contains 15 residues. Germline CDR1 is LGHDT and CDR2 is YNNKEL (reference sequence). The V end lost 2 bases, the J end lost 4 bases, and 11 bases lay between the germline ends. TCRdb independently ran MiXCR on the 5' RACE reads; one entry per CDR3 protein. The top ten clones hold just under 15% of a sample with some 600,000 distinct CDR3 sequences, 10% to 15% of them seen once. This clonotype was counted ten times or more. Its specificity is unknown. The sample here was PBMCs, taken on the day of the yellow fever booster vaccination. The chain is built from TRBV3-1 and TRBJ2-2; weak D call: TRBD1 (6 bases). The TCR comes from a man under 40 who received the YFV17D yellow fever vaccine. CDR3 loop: CASSQRGSSTGELFF. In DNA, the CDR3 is TGTGCCAGCAGCCAAAGGGGGTCCAGCACCGGGGAGCTGTTTTTT.